Each of the 4 T cell receptor beta chains below was sequenced from the same sample in a study of blood T cell repertoires in COVID-19 (dated by TCRdb to about 2020). Preparation of the library involved the immunoSEQ multiplex PCR assay. This is the immuneACCESS table as TCRdb keeps it, with only in-frame sequences that have V and J called. A part of the clones is gone; compared with another copy, unresolved V genes explain less than half, and the rest is unexplained. This sample gives 300,000 to 400,000 clones in total; about 88% of them show up just once. Together, the top ten hold roughly 3.1% of the sample. Sequencing was performed on peripheral blood. These TCRs come from a human donor in a cohort sampled during active COVID-19.

Ten or more counts support this clone. The chain has TRBV27 and TRBJ2-5; 7 nucleotides line up with TRBD2. The trim removed 3 bases at V and 5 bases at J, leaving 9 bases unmatched. The CDR3 is 15 amino acids. Germline loops: CDR1 MNHEY, CDR2 SMNVEV (reference sequence). CDR3 loop: CASSFGEGRRETQYF. CDR3 in DNA: TGTGCCAGCAGTTTCGGGGAGGGCCGAAGGGAGACCCAGTACTTC.

CDR3 protein: CASSLAIGGGHINTQYF. For the CDR3, the DNA is TGTGCCAGCAGCTTAGCGATCGGGGGGGGCCACATAAATACGCAGTATTTT. The chain links TRBV7-6 to TRBJ2-3; TRBD2 agrees at 8 bases. Germline V CDR1 and CDR2: SGHVS, FNYEAQ. This CDR3 has 17 residues. V was pared by 0 bases and J by 7 bases, with 12 bases of the junction left unmatched.

The chain has TRBV14 and TRBJ2-3, with TRBD2 identical over 8 bases. CDR3 size: 15 residues. Germline CDR1 SGHDN, CDR2 FVKESK. Trimming cost V 2 bases and J 6 bases; bases outside gene matches: 7. The DNA of the CDR3 is TGTGCCAGCAGCCAATCAGTGGCGGGGGGTGATACGCAGTATTTT. It translates to CASSQSVAGGDTQYF. The full variable domain, completed using reference TRBV14 and TRBJ2-3, is EAGVTQFPSHSVIEKGQTVTLRCDPISGHDNLYWYRRVMGKEIKFLLHFVKESKQDESGMPNNRFLAERTGGTYSTLKVQPAELEDSGVYFCASSQSVAGGDTQYFGPGTRLTVL.

V usage is TRBV30 and J usage is TRBJ2-2; 13 bases match TRBD2. CDR1 is GTSNPN and CDR2 is SVGIG in the germline V gene (reference sequence). V lost 2 bases to trimming and J lost 5 bases; unmatched junction nucleotides: 5. This CDR3 has 16 residues. CDR3 nucleotides: TGTGCCTGGAGTCCGGGACTAGCGGGAAGAACCGGGGAGCTGTTTTTT. Translation gives CAWSPGLAGRTGELFF.